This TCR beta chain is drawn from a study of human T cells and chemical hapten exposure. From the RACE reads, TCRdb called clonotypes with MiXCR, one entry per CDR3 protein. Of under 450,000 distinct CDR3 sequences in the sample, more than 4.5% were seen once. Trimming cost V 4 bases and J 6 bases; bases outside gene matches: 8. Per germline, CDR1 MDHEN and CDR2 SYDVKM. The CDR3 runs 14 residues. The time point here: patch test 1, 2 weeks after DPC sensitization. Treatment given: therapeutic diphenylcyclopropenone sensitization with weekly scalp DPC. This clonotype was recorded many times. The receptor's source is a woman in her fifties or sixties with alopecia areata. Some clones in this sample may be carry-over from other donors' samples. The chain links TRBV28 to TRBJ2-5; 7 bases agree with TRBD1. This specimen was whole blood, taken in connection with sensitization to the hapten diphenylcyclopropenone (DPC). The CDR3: CASSWNRGAQTQYF. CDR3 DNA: TGTGCCAGCAGTTGGAACAGGGGCGCCCAGACCCAGTACTTC.